Shown below are 21 T cell receptor beta chains from a single sample sequenced in a study of T cell changes during pregnancy in multiple sclerosis. Repertoires were generated with immunoSEQ multiplex PCR, while TCRdb's copy carries only in-frame clones and drops some. The table records 39,000 or so clones, 90% of them present only once. Material: CD8+ T cells from peripheral blood mononuclear cells, obtained in the first trimester of pregnancy. The receptors here all came from a female donor with multiple sclerosis, enrolled in a pregnancy study.

The V gene is TRBV2, the J gene TRBJ2-5; 7 nucleotides agree with TRBD1. Near its end, the DNA agrees better with TRBJ2-7, so the J call may be wrong. This CDR3 has 12 residues. Germline V gene sequence: CDR1 SNHLY, CDR2 FYNNEI. CDR3 residues: CAGGQWAYEQYF. CDR3 coding DNA: TGTGCCGGGGGACAGTGGGCCTACGAGCAGTACTTC.

The chain links TRBV4-3 to TRBJ1-2; D not resolved. V shed 0 bases and J shed 0 bases, with 8 bases lying between them. CDR1 LGHNA and CDR2 YSLEER come from the germline V gene. The CDR3 loop spans 15 amino acids. In DNA form, the CDR3 reads TGCGCCAGCAGCCAAGATCCGGGAGCTAACTATGGCTACACCTTC. This codes for CASSQDPGANYGYTF.

V usage is TRBV28 and J usage is TRBJ2-7; D is possibly TRBD1 (6 bases). The V end was cut by 5 bases, the J end by 3 bases, with 20 bases between. Germline CDR1 and CDR2: MDHEN and SYDVKM. The CDR3 sequence is 16 residues long. The CDR3 sequence is CASSPGDLGAYYEQYF. CDR3 DNA sequence: TGTGCCAGCAGTCCCGGAGACTTGGGGGCTTACTACGAGCAGTACTTC.

The rearrangement joins TRBV27 to TRBJ2-5; 8 bases agree with TRBD1. Losses at the gene ends were 5 bases for V and 5 bases for J; bases not matched to a gene: 7. The CDR3 is 14 residues long. Germline lookup yields CDR1 MNHEY and CDR2 SMNVEV (reference sequence). CDR3 in DNA: TGTGCCAGCAGTGAGATACAGGGGGAGGAGACCCAGTACTTC. Protein: CASSEIQGEETQYF.

The chain has TRBV2 and TRBJ1-2; a weak D match, TRBD1 (6 bases). The length of the CDR3 is 14 residues. The V end was cut by 8 bases, the J end by 3 bases, with 16 bases between. The germline CDR1 and CDR2 sequences are SNHLY and FYNNEI. Here the CDR3 DNA reads TGTGCCAGCCCCGCTCAGGGGTCGGACTATGGCTACACCTTC. This encodes CASPAQGSDYGYTF. Full variable domain (remainder filled in from reference TRBV2 and TRBJ1-2): EPEVTQTPSHQVTQMGQEVILRCVPISNHLYFYWYRQILGQKVEFLVSFYNNEISEKSEIFDDQFSVERPDGSNFTLKIRSTKLEDSAMYFCASPAQGSDYGYTFGSGTRLTVV.

CDR3 DNA: TGTGCCTGGTCCCCCACCCGGGACATCGACCCCTATGGCTACACCTTC. This sequence encodes CAWSPTRDIDPYGYTF. This chain links TRBV30 with TRBJ1-2, with D tentatively TRBD1 (6 bases). Germline V gene lookup returns CDR1 GTSNPN and CDR2 SVGIG (reference sequence). V was shortened by 5 bases and J by 4 bases, with 23 bases between the two germline ends. CDR3 length equals 16 residues.

The genes are TRBV2 and TRBJ2-1, with 9 bases matching TRBD1. V gave up 8 bases and J gave up 10 bases; unmatched junction bases: 15. In germline, CDR1 is SNHLY, CDR2 FYNNEI. The CDR3 is 15 residues long. In DNA, the CDR3 is TGTGCCAGCGGATCCCCGGGACAGGGAAGCGGAGAGCAGTTCTTC. Translated, it gives CASGSPGQGSGEQFF. The complete variable domain, with remaining parts taken from reference TRBV2 and TRBJ2-1, reads EPEVTQTPSHQVTQMGQEVILRCVPISNHLYFYWYRQILGQKVEFLVSFYNNEISEKSEIFDDQFSVERPDGSNFTLKIRSTKLEDSAMYFCASGSPGQGSGEQFFGPGTRLTVL.

V gene TRBV7-2 combines with J gene TRBJ1-6; 7 bases line up with TRBD1. After removal of 1 base from V and 2 bases from J, the junction contained 2 bases not matched to a gene. The CDR3 spans 16 residues. CDR1 is SGHTA and CDR2 is FQGNSA in the germline V gene. The CDR3 protein is CASSLEGGAYNSPLHF. The CDR3 coding sequence is TGTGCCAGCAGCTTAGAAGGGGGCGCCTATAATTCACCCCTCCACTTT.

The chain is built from TRBV19 and TRBJ2-1, with a possible D match to TRBD2 (5 bases). This CDR3 spans 13 amino acids. The germline CDR1 and CDR2 sequences are LNHDA and SQIVND (reference sequence). Trimming removed 8 bases from V and 2 bases from J, with 10 bases in between. The CDR3 region is CASSPGTYNEQFF. In nucleotides, the CDR3 is TGTGCCAGTTCCCCCGGGACCTACAATGAGCAGTTCTTC.

The chain links TRBV7-2 to TRBJ1-1, with D possibly being TRBD1 (6 bases). Germline lookup yields CDR1 SGHTA and CDR2 FQGNSA. This CDR3 has 15 residues. V was cut by 5 bases and J by 0 bases, with 13 bases left in between. The CDR3 DNA reads as TGTGCCAGCAGCCGTACAGGGCCAATGAACACTGAAGCTTTCTTT. The encoded protein is CASSRTGPMNTEAFF.

This clone was picked up a small number of times. Other DNA sequences within the sample encode an identical CDR3. This rearrangement joins TRBV9 to TRBJ1-1, with D uncertain. Germline V gives CDR1 SGDLS, CDR2 YYNGEE. The CDR3 totals 14 residues. V was trimmed by 0 bases and J by 1 base, leaving 7 bases between them. DNA for the CDR3: TGTGCCAGCAGCGTAGCCACTACGAACACTGAAGCTTTCTTT. Protein sequence: CASSVATTNTEAFF.

V and J are TRBV2 and TRBJ2-7, with D possibly matching TRBD1 (5 bases). CDR1 and CDR2 from the germline V gene are SNHLY and FYNNEI. The CDR3 contains 13 residues. The V and J ends lost 8 bases and 12 bases respectively, with 23 bases between them. The CDR3 spells CASSDSAHRVGYF. CDR3 nucleotides: TGTGCCAGCTCCGACAGCGCCCACCGAGTGGGGTACTTC. Variable domain in full (rest from reference TRBV2 and TRBJ2-7): EPEVTQTPSHQVTQMGQEVILRCVPISNHLYFYWYRQILGQKVEFLVSFYNNEISEKSEIFDDQFSVERPDGSNFTLKIRSTKLEDSAMYFCASSDSAHRVGYFGPGTRLTVT.

The chain links TRBV30 to TRBJ1-1; D gene uncertain. V lost 0 bases, J lost 1 base, and 6 bases lay in between. CDR3 length: 13 amino acids. Germline V gives CDR1 GTSNPN, CDR2 SVGIG (reference sequence). The CDR3 DNA reads TGTGCCTGGAGTGTACTTTGGAACACTGAAGCTTTCTTT. Protein product: CAWSVLWNTEAFF.

This clone appeared once. The chain carries TRBV5-4 and TRBJ2-2; maybe TRBD2 (7 bases). The CDR3 sequence is 16 residues long. V was cut by 1 base and J by 5 bases, with 15 bases left in between. CDR1 and CDR2 (germline): SGHNT, YYREEE (reference sequence). The CDR3 sequence: CASSLWGGASTGELFF. CDR3 sequence (DNA): TGTGCCAGCAGCTTGTGGGGGGGGGCAAGTACCGGGGAGCTGTTTTTT.

V gene TRBV27 combines with J gene TRBJ2-3; 9 nucleotides match TRBD2. The CDR3 sequence is 14 residues long. The germline CDR1 and CDR2 sequences are MNHEY and SMNVEV (reference sequence). V gave up 4 bases and J gave up 4 bases; unmatched junction bases: 3. CDR3 loop: CASSWTSAPDTQYF. The CDR3 DNA reads as TGTGCCAGCAGTTGGACTAGCGCGCCAGATACGCAGTATTTT.

The chain joins TRBV7-6 to TRBJ1-2; 10 bases match TRBD1. Germline values: CDR1 SGHVS, CDR2 FNYEAQ. Germline trimming cut 4 bases from V and 1 base from J; bases unmatched to any gene: 9. The CDR3 spans 17 residues. The DNA of the CDR3 is TGTGCCAGCAGCTCAGGACAGGGGGTAGAGAGTAACTATGGCTACACCTTC. This gives the protein CASSSGQGVESNYGYTF.

The CDR3 bases are TGTGCCAGCAGTCCGGGCGGGTACTACGAGCAGTACTTC. Protein sequence: CASSPGGYYEQYF. V usage is TRBV27 and J usage is TRBJ2-7; D possibly corresponds to TRBD2 (5 bases). Trimming removed 5 bases at V and 3 bases at J, with 11 bases between. Germline lookup yields CDR1 MNHEY and CDR2 SMNVEV (reference sequence). The CDR3 length is 13 residues.

The genes are TRBV4-3 and TRBJ1-2; no definite D call. Germline V lookup: CDR1 LGHNA, CDR2 YSLEER. This CDR3 spans 15 amino acids. Trimming cost V 4 bases and J 0 bases, with 12 bases left between them. The CDR3 loop reads CASSPGVTTNYGYTF. The CDR3 DNA reads TGCGCCAGCAGCCCCGGGGTCACGACTAACTATGGCTACACCTTC.

This chain uses TRBV7-3 with TRBJ1-1; D uncertain. This CDR3 has 13 residues. Germline V gene data show CDR1 as SGHTA and CDR2 as FQGTGA. Trimming left V 5 bases short and J 6 bases short, with 13 bases between. CDR3 loop: CASSPGDVAEAFF. DNA for the CDR3: TGTGCCAGCAGCCCCGGGGATGTCGCTGAAGCTTTCTTT.

The rearrangement joins TRBV5-1 to TRBJ1-1; 7 bases fit TRBD1. V lost 0 bases and J lost 0; bases outside the gene matches: 5. Germline loops: CDR1 SGHRS, CDR2 YFSETQ. The CDR3 is 16 residues long. Written as DNA, the CDR3 is TGCGCCAGCAGCTTGGGACCGACAGGGATGAACACTGAAGCTTTCTTT. Amino acids: CASSLGPTGMNTEAFF.

This clone has more than one count but fewer than ten. The chain is built from TRBV6-1 and TRBJ2-5, with D maybe TRBD1 (5 bases). V lost 1 base and J 5 bases, leaving 17 bases between the germline ends. Per germline, CDR1 MNHNS and CDR2 SASEGT. This CDR3 has 16 residues. The CDR3 DNA sequence: TGTGCCAGCAGTGAAGGGGGCGGCGTTGGGTCGGAGACCCAGTACTTC. As protein: CASSEGGGVGSETQYF.